This entry describes one T cell receptor beta chain. This sample stems from a study of CD8 T cells in Susac syndrome. Reverse transcription used about 0.45 to 1 ug RNA and random hexamers. TCRdb called the immunoSEQ multiplex PCR reads again in MiXCR, with one record for every CDR3 protein. The sample includes a few hundred thousand distinct CDR3 sequences, approximately 89% seen only once; the top ten take 0.18%. The CDR3 is 11 amino acids. V was clipped by 11 bases and J by 14 bases, with 20 bases between them. Sequencing of TCR beta was undertaken in CD8+ and CD4+ T cells derived from blood. This chain connects TRBV12-3 or TRBV12-4 to TRBJ2-3; D is unresolved. The sequence derives from a human donor with multiple sclerosis. The material sequenced was CD8+ T cells from PBMCs. The CDR3 DNA reads TGTGCCCAGAACGTGGACGACCGGTTGTATTTT. This gives the protein CAQNVDDRLYF.